This entry lists 27 T cell receptor beta chains sequenced from one sample in a study of cytomegalovirus exposure and HLA in healthy donors. This PCR relied on a set of 60 Vbeta primers and 13 Jbeta primers. Assay used: immunoSEQ multiplex PCR; TCRdb lists only in-frame clones, some missing. The sample consists of about 230,000 clones, 80% to 90% of them appearing once. Sequencing input: PBMCs. These receptors all come from a girl aged 2-15 years in good health and CMV-seronegative.

The chain has TRBV6-6 and TRBJ1-3; no reliable D call. The CDR3 consists of 15 residues. Trimming stripped 2 bases from V and 0 bases from J, with 8 bases between. Germline values: CDR1 MNHNY, CDR2 SVGAGI (reference sequence). The DNA for the CDR3 is TGTGCCAGCAGTTACCCCGGGAGCTCTGGAAACACCATATATTTT. Translated: CASSYPGSSGNTIYF.

The chain couples TRBV19 to TRBJ1-2; D is uncertain. CDR3 length: 13 amino acids. Germline V gene data show CDR1 as LNHDA and CDR2 as SQIVND (reference sequence). V was clipped by 2 bases and J by 4 bases, with 8 bases between them. CDR3 sequence reads: CASSISGPYGYTF. CDR3 DNA: TGTGCCAGTAGTATATCAGGCCCCTATGGCTACACCTTC.

The genes are TRBV5-1 and TRBJ2-1, with 7 bases identical to TRBD2. V was clipped by 0 bases and J by 0 bases; unmatched bases: 0. This CDR3 comprises 15 residues. From germline, CDR1 is SGHRS and CDR2 YFSETQ. The CDR3 DNA reads TGCGCCAGCAGCTTGGGGACTAGCTCCTACAATGAGCAGTTCTTC. Its translation: CASSLGTSSYNEQFF.

The chain joins TRBV29-1 to TRBJ2-7, with TRBD1 as a possible D gene (6 bases). Germline CDR1 reads SQVTM; CDR2 reads ANQGSEA. Deletions cut 6 bases from V and 1 base from J, with 19 bases between. The CDR3 runs 15 residues. CDR3 bases: TGCAGCGTGTCGACAGGCCGGGGCAGTTCCTACGAGCAGTACTTC. Protein product: CSVSTGRGSSYEQYF.

The chain links TRBV4-2 to TRBJ1-2; D perhaps matches TRBD1 (6 bases). V lost 1 base to trimming and J lost 7 bases, with 13 bases between them. The CDR3 has 14 residues. Germline V gene data show CDR1 as LGHNA and CDR2 as YNFKEQ. Here the CDR3 DNA reads TGTGCCAGCAGCCAAGCGGCGGGGGCGGGTGGCTACACCTTC. Encoded protein: CASSQAAGAGGYTF.

V is TRBV6-1 and J is TRBJ1-4; weak D call: TRBD1 (5 bases). This CDR3 is 16 amino acids long. Germline lookup yields CDR1 MNHNS and CDR2 SASEGT. Trimming cost V 3 bases and J 3 bases, with 14 bases left between them. This CDR3 is CASSDAGRPSNEKLFF. The CDR3 DNA is TGTGCCAGCAGTGATGCGGGACGACCATCTAATGAAAAACTGTTTTTT.

J is TRBJ2-5 and V is TRBV11-1; 9 bases are shared with TRBD2. The CDR3 is 16 residues long. CDR1 is SGHAT, CDR2 FQDESV, per germline (reference sequence). V lost 0 bases and J lost 5; bases outside the gene matches: 7. This chain's CDR3 is CASSLAAGLAKETQYF. In DNA, the CDR3 is TGTGCCAGCAGCTTAGCCGCGGGACTAGCAAAGGAGACCCAGTACTTC.

The chain carries TRBV6-1 and TRBJ2-1; D is perhaps TRBD1 (6 bases). Trimming took off 8 bases at V and 4 bases at J, with 12 bases between the two ends. Germline CDR1 reads MNHNS; CDR2 reads SASEGT. The CDR3 length is 13 residues. Here the CDR3 reads CASGRQVYNEQFF. CDR3 DNA sequence: TGTGCCAGCGGACGACAGGTTTACAATGAGCAGTTCTTC.

This chain connects TRBV5-1 to TRBJ1-1; no clear D gene. The CDR3 has 11 residues. Per germline, CDR1 SGHRS and CDR2 YFSETQ. The V and J ends lost 3 bases and 4 bases respectively, with 4 bases between them. CDR3 loop: CASSWPTEAFF. The CDR3 DNA sequence: TGCGCCAGCAGCTGGCCCACTGAAGCTTTCTTT.

The chain carries TRBV9 and TRBJ2-1, with 7 bases identical to TRBD2. CDR3 size: 18 residues. V was clipped by 6 bases and J by 0 bases; unmatched bases: 15. Germline CDR1 and CDR2: SGDLS and YYNGEE. CDR3 bases: TGTGCCAGCACCCCGGAGAGGGGACTACCGAGCTCCTACAATGAGCAGTTCTTC. Amino acids: CASTPERGLPSSYNEQFF.

This chain uses TRBV11-2 with TRBJ2-7, with TRBD2 identical over 8 bases. Per germline, CDR1 SGHAT and CDR2 FQNNGV. The CDR3 covers 15 residues. V lost 3 bases and J lost 4; bases outside the gene matches: 8. The CDR3 DNA is TGTGCCAGCAGCTTGGGGGCGGGAGGTCAGTACGAGCAGTACTTC. Protein product: CASSLGAGGQYEQYF.

The chain is built from TRBV7-9 and TRBJ2-7; 8 bases agree with TRBD2. Germline V gene data show CDR1 as SEHNR and CDR2 as FQNEAQ (reference sequence). This CDR3 has 18 residues. V gave up 0 bases and J gave up 5 bases; unmatched junction bases: 15. CDR3 loop: CASSLALQAGAPGDEQYF. The CDR3 region has the DNA TGTGCCAGCAGCTTAGCGTTACAAGCGGGAGCACCGGGCGACGAGCAGTACTTC.

This clone occurred a few times. The chain combines TRBV9 with TRBJ2-1; 9 bases match TRBD1. The V gene's germline CDR1 is SGDLS and CDR2 YYNGEE. V lost 0 bases to trimming and J lost 6 bases; unmatched junction nucleotides: 4. This CDR3 is built from 15 residues. The CDR3 sequence is CASSVGGQGFNEQFF. The CDR3 bases are TGTGCCAGCAGCGTAGGTGGACAGGGGTTCAATGAGCAGTTCTTC.

As concerns this clone: Other nucleotide sequences in the sample specify the same CDR3. The CDR3 sequence is CASSSKETQYF. The CDR3 DNA sequence: TGCGCCAGCAGCTCTAAAGAGACCCAGTACTTC. The chain recombines TRBV5-1 with TRBJ2-5; no clear D gene. The CDR3 sequence is 11 residues long. Germline V gene sequence: CDR1 SGHRS, CDR2 YFSETQ. V dropped 3 bases and J dropped 3 bases, with 3 bases sitting between them.

This clone was picked up a small number of times. The chain's CDR3 is CASSEDLGPTGLYGYTF. Written as DNA, the CDR3 is TGTGCCAGCAGTGAAGACCTCGGGCCGACAGGGCTCTATGGCTACACCTTC. The rearrangement joins TRBV2 to TRBJ1-2; 7 nucleotides align to TRBD1. Unmatched junction bases numbered 12, after V lost 1 base and J lost 4 bases. CDR1 is SNHLY and CDR2 is FYNNEI in the germline V gene. This CDR3 has 17 amino acids.

This clone was seen once. V usage is TRBV19 and J usage is TRBJ1-1; no clear D gene. This CDR3 spans 13 amino acids. V lost 7 bases, J lost 0 bases, and 9 bases lay in between. Germline-derived CDR1 and CDR2 are LNHDA and SQIVND (reference sequence). Here the CDR3 reads CASMSYMNTEAFF. The CDR3 coding sequence is TGTGCCAGTATGTCGTACATGAACACTGAAGCTTTCTTT.

The chain recombines TRBV5-1 with TRBJ2-7, with D perhaps matching TRBD2 (6 bases). Germline-derived CDR1 and CDR2 are SGHRS and YFSETQ. The CDR3 consists of 13 residues. V lost 4 bases, J lost 0 bases, and 8 bases lay in between. The CDR3 here is CASSTAGSYEQYF. The CDR3 DNA is TGCGCCAGCAGCACAGCGGGCTCCTACGAGCAGTACTTC.

The rearrangement links TRBV7-2 to TRBJ2-1; D gene unclear. With 3 bases removed from V and 3 bases from J, the gap between germline ends came to 6 bases. This CDR3 comprises 13 residues. Germline values: CDR1 SGHTA, CDR2 FQGNSA. In nucleotides, the CDR3 is TGTGCCAGCAGCTTTGTCTTCTACAATGAGCAGTTCTTC. This sequence encodes CASSFVFYNEQFF.

The gene calls are TRBV5-1 and TRBJ2-1, with TRBD1 identical over 9 bases. V shed 1 base and J 4 bases; nucleotides not matched to a gene: 6. The CDR3 length is 16 residues. Germline loops: CDR1 SGHRS, CDR2 YFSETQ. CDR3 in DNA: TGCGCCAGCAGCTTGTCGTCGGGGACAGGGTACAATGAGCAGTTCTTC. This codes for CASSLSSGTGYNEQFF.

The J gene is TRBJ2-7, the V gene TRBV6-5; D might be TRBD1 (6 bases). The CDR3 is 13 residues long. V lost 5 bases and J lost 6, with 14 bases in between. Germline CDR1 reads MNHEY; CDR2 reads SVGAGI. CDR3 sequence reads: CASSELRGGEQYF. The CDR3 DNA is TGTGCCAGCAGTGAATTACGAGGGGGCGAGCAGTACTTC.

This clone has a handful of counts. The CDR3 nucleotides read TGCGCCAGCAGCTTGGAGCGGGGTAGTTTTGAAGCTTTCTTT. Its translation: CASSLERGSFEAFF. The chain is built from TRBV5-1 and TRBJ1-1; D gene unclear. Germline CDR1 and CDR2: SGHRS and YFSETQ. Between the trimmed V and J ends, which lost 0 bases and 7 bases, there was a span of 13 bases. The CDR3 is 14 amino acids.

The chain carries TRBV9 and TRBJ2-7, with D possibly TRBD2 on 6 matching bases. Germline assignment: CDR1 SGDLS and CDR2 YYNGEE. V was cut by 3 bases and J by 5 bases, with 12 bases left in between. CDR3 length: 13 amino acids. The CDR3 spells CASSAVWEDEQYF. CDR3 DNA: TGTGCCAGCAGCGCCGTTTGGGAGGACGAGCAGTACTTC. The full variable domain, rest sourced from reference TRBV9 and TRBJ2-7, is DSGVTQTPKHLITATGQRVTLRCSPRSGDLSVYWYQQSLDQGLQFLIQYYNGEERAKGNILERFSAQQFPDLHSELNLSSLELGDSALYFCASSAVWEDEQYFGPGTRLTVT.

The chain has TRBV14 and TRBJ1-6; no reliable D call. The CDR3 consists of 15 residues. V was clipped by 4 bases and J by 7 bases, with 14 bases between them. Germline V CDR1 and CDR2: SGHDN, FVKESK. CDR3 sequence reads: CASSLNLRENSPLHF. CDR3 nucleotides: TGTGCCAGCAGCCTCAACTTGAGGGAGAATTCACCCCTCCACTTT.

The chain combines TRBV27 with TRBJ2-4; perhaps TRBD2 as D (5 bases). Germline-derived CDR1 and CDR2 are MNHEY and SMNVEV (reference sequence). The germline V and J ends were trimmed by 5 bases and 0 bases, with 14 bases remaining between them. The CDR3 sequence is 16 residues long. The CDR3 sequence is CASSTPGFLAKNIQYF. The CDR3 nucleotides read TGTGCCAGCAGTACGCCGGGGTTCCTAGCCAAAAACATTCAGTACTTC.

J is TRBJ2-5 and V is TRBV19, with D possibly being TRBD1 (5 bases). There are 14 residues in the CDR3. V dropped 3 bases and J dropped 5 bases, with 13 bases sitting between them. Germline CDR1 and CDR2: LNHDA and SQIVND (reference sequence). CDR3 DNA: TGTGCCAGTAGTATGGGGCATGGGAAGGAGACCCAGTACTTC. Translation: CASSMGHGKETQYF.

The sample holds a few counts of this clone. The chain is built from TRBV5-1 and TRBJ1-1; D perhaps matches TRBD1 (5 bases). The ends were cut back, 2 bases at V and 0 bases at J, with 8 bases in the middle. The CDR3 contains 14 residues. Germline lookup yields CDR1 SGHRS and CDR2 YFSETQ. The CDR3 DNA reads as TGCGCCAGCAGCTTTCGGGGGGTGAACACTGAAGCTTTCTTT. It translates to CASSFRGVNTEAFF. Using reference TRBV5-1 and TRBJ1-1 for the parts outside the CDR3, the full variable domain is KAGVTQTPRYLIKTRGQQVTLSCSPISGHRSVSWYQQTPGQGLQFLFEYFSETQRNKGNFPGRFSGRQFSNSRSEMNVSTLELGDSALYLCASSFRGVNTEAFFGQGTRLTVV.

The chain combines TRBV2 with TRBJ2-5; the D gene is possibly TRBD2 (5 bases). Between the trimmed V and J ends, which lost 6 bases and 3 bases, there was a span of 11 bases. The V gene's germline CDR1 is SNHLY and CDR2 FYNNEI. The CDR3 runs to 13 residues. The CDR3 nucleotides read TGTGCCAGCAGCGGACTGGCTAAAGAGACCCAGTACTTC. This translates into CASSGLAKETQYF.